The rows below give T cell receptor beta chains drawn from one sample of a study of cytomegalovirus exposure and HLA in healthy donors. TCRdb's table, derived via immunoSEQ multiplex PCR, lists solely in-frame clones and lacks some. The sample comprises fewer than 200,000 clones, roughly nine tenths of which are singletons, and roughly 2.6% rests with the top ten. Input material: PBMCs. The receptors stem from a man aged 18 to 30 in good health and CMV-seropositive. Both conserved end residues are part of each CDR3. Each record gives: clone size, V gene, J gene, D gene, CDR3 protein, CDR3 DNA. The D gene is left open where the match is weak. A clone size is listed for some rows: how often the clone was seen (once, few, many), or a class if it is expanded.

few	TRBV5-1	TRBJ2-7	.	CASSFGGAGHEQYF	TGCGCCAGCAGCTTCGGAGGAGCGGGCCACGAGCAGTACTTC
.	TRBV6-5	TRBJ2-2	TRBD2	CASSYLAGGISGELFF	TGTGCCAGCAGTTACCTAGCGGGGGGGATCAGTGGGGAGCTGTTTTTT
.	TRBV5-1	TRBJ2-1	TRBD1	CASSPHRDRSTGEQFF	TGCGCCAGCAGCCCGCACCGGGACAGAAGTACGGGGGAGCAGTTCTTC
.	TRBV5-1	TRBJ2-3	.	CASSSQGSTDTQYF	TGCGCCAGCAGCTCCCAGGGGAGCACAGATACGCAGTATTTT
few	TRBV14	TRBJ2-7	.	CASSPGSYEQYF	TGTGCCAGCAGCCCGGGATCTTACGAGCAGTACTTC
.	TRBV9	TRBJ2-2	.	CASRGGTNTGELFF	TGTGCCAGCCGCGGGGGCACGAACACCGGGGAGCTGTTTTTT
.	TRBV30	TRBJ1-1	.	CAWSVPAGNTEAFF	TGTGCCTGGAGTGTACCAGCGGGGAACACTGAAGCTTTCTTT
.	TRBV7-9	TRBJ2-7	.	CASRGQGSPSYEQYF	TGTGCCAGCAGGGGCCAGGGGTCCCCCTCCTACGAGCAGTACTTC
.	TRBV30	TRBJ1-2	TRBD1	CAWSVQTGAMGGYTF	TGTGCCTGGAGTGTACAGACAGGGGCTATGGGTGGCTACACCTTC
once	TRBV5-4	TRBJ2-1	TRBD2	CASSLGAGGPPNEQFF	TGTGCCAGCAGCTTGGGTGCGGGAGGCCCTCCCAATGAGCAGTTCTTC
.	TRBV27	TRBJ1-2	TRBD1	CASSLSGGRDYGYTF	TGTGCCAGCAGTTTGTCAGGGGGGCGAGACTATGGCTACACCTTC
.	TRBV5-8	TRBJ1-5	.	CASSSLDRGSDQPQHF	TGTGCCAGCAGCTCACTAGACCGAGGGTCGGATCAGCCCCAGCATTTT
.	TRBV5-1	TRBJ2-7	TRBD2	CASSLTSGGLGYEQYF	TGCGCCAGCAGCTTGACTAGCGGGGGACTTGGATACGAGCAGTACTTC
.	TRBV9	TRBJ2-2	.	CASRRSDNTGELFF	TGTGCCAGCAGGCGGTCTGATAACACCGGGGAGCTGTTTTTT
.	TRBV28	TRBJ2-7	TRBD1	CASREAGTGGYEQYF	TGTGCCAGCAGGGAGGCCGGGACAGGAGGCTACGAGCAGTACTTC
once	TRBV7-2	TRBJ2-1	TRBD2	CASSWGLASYNEQFF	TGTGCCAGCAGCTGGGGACTAGCGTCCTACAATGAGCAGTTCTTC
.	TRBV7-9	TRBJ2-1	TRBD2	CASRSGRTYNEQFF	TGTGCCAGCAGGAGCGGGAGAACCTACAATGAGCAGTTCTTC
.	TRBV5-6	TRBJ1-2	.	CASSRRDYGYTF	TGTGCCAGCAGCCGCAGGGACTATGGCTACACCTTC
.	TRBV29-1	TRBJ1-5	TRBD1	CSATTGEGNQPQHF	TGCAGCGCCACGACAGGGGAGGGCAATCAGCCCCAGCATTTT
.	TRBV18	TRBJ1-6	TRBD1	CASSRDRTSSYNSPLHF	TGTGCCAGCTCACGGGACAGGACGAGCTCCTATAATTCACCCCTCCACTTT
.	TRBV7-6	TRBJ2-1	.	CASSPFGLPYNEQFF	TGTGCCAGCAGCCCTTTCGGACTACCCTACAATGAGCAGTTCTTC
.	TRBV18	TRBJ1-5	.	CASSPQGLGNQPQHF	TGTGCCAGCTCACCTCAGGGCCTCGGAAATCAGCCCCAGCATTTT
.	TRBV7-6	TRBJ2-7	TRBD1	CASSDRDGSYEQYF	TGTGCCAGCAGCGACAGGGACGGCTCATACGAGCAGTACTTC
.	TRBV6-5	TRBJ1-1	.	CASSSQSGSRAFF	TGTGCCAGCAGTTCACAATCCGGGTCCAGAGCTTTCTTT
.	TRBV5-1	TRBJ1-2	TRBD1	CASSLVGGTGMHGYTF	TGCGCCAGCAGCTTGGTTGGCGGGACAGGGATGCATGGCTACACCTTC
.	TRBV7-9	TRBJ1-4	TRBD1	CASSPGQGREKLFF	TGTGCCAGCAGCCCGGGACAGGGTCGGGAAAAACTGTTTTTT
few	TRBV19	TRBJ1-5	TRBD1	CASKRTGSSAQHF	TGTGCCAGTAAACGGACAGGGTCTTCGGCCCAGCATTTT
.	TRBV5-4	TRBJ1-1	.	CASSGRGEGTNTEAFF	TGTGCCAGCAGCGGGCGGGGAGAAGGAACGAACACTGAAGCTTTCTTT
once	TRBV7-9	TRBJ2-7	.	CASSSLDRGEQYF	TGTGCCAGCAGCTCCCTCGACCGGGGCGAGCAGTACTTC
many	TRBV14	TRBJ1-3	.	CASSQFSRAGNTIYF	TGTGCCAGCAGCCAATTCAGCAGGGCTGGAAACACCATATATTTT
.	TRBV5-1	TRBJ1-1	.	CASSLDSQNTEAFF	TGCGCCAGCAGCTTGGACTCCCAGAACACTGAAGCTTTCTTT
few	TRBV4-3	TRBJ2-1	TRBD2	CASSQAPAGLATYNEQFF	TGCGCCAGCAGCCAAGCCCCGGCAGGACTAGCAACCTACAATGAGCAGTTCTTC
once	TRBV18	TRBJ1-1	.	CASSPEGVTEAFF	TGTGCCAGCTCACCGGAAGGGGTCACTGAAGCTTTCTTT
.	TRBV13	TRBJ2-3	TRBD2	CASSFQRGASTDTQYF	TGTGCCAGCAGCTTCCAGCGGGGGGCCTCCACAGATACGCAGTATTTT
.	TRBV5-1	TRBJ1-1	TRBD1	CASSLTGGDAEAFF	TGCGCCAGCAGCTTAACAGGGGGGGACGCTGAAGCTTTCTTT
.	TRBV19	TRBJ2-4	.	CASTHGGILAKNIQYF	TGTGCCAGTACCCATGGAGGGATCCTAGCCAAAAACATTCAGTACTTC
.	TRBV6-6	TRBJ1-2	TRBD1	CASKSTGGPGYTF	TGTGCCAGCAAATCGACAGGGGGCCCTGGCTACACCTTC
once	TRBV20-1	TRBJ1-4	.	CSAPSYEKLFF	TGCAGTGCCCCTAGTTATGAAAAACTGTTTTTT
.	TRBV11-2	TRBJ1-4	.	CASSFGTSGEKLFF	TGTGCCAGCAGCTTTGGGACATCAGGTGAAAAACTGTTTTTT
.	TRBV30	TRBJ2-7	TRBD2	CAWRSSGVSYEQYF	TGTGCCTGGAGGAGTAGCGGGGTGAGTTACGAGCAGTACTTC
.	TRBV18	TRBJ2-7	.	CASSLSSYEQYF	TGTGCCAGCTCCTTGAGCTCCTACGAGCAGTACTTC
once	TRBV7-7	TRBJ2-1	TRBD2	CASIPLPGLADPKGRYNEQFF	TGTGCTAGCATCCCCCTTCCGGGACTAGCGGACCCAAAAGGGAGGTACAATGAGCAGTTCTTC
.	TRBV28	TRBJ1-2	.	CATEALIYGYTF	TGTGCCACCGAAGCCCTCATCTATGGCTACACCTTC
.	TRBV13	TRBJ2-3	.	CASSPRGSGADTQYF	TGTGCCAGCAGCCCCCGAGGCTCCGGGGCAGATACGCAGTATTTT
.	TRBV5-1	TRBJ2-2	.	CASSLETGSTGELFF	TGCGCCAGCAGCTTGGAGACAGGAAGCACCGGGGAGCTGTTTTTT
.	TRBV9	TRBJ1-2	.	CASSSWGGDGYTF	TGTGCCAGCAGCTCCTGGGGGGGGGATGGCTACACCTTC
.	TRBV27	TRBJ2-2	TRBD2	CASSPGTSGGPRPGELFF	TGTGCCAGCAGTCCGGGAACTAGCGGGGGTCCTCGTCCCGGGGAGCTGTTTTTT
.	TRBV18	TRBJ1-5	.	CASSPGGLAPQHF	TGTGCCAGCTCACCGGGCGGACTAGCGCCCCAGCATTTT
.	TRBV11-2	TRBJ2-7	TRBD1	CASSLSRQGGYEQYF	TGTGCCAGCAGCTTAAGCAGACAGGGGGGGTACGAGCAGTACTTC
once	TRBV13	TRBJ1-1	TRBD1	CASVDYRGGAEAFF	TGTGCCAGCGTAGACTACAGGGGTGGGGCTGAAGCTTTCTTT
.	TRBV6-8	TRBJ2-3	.	CAETGRSTDTQYF	TGTGCCGAAACGGGGAGGAGCACAGATACGCAGTATTTT
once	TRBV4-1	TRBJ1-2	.	CASSQAEGLIANYGYTF	TGCGCCAGCAGCCAAGCTGAGGGCTTGATAGCTAACTATGGCTACACCTTC
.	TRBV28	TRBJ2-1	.	CASASGTLRIGSYNEQFF	TGTGCCAGTGCCTCCGGGACTCTTAGGATCGGCTCCTACAATGAGCAGTTCTTC
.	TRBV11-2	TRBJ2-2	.	CASSSDGAGELFF	TGTGCCAGCAGCTCGGACGGGGCCGGGGAGCTGTTTTTT
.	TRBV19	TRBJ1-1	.	CASSIEWAKMNTEAFF	TGTGCCAGTAGTATAGAATGGGCCAAAATGAACACTGAAGCTTTCTTT
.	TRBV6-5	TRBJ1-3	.	CASSYSQGYTIYF	TGTGCCAGCAGTTACTCCCAGGGGTACACCATATATTTT